Listed here is a single T cell receptor (beta chain). This sample was taken from a study of blood T cell repertoires in COVID-19. At the level of the study: PBMCs, B-cell-depleted T cells, or T cells provided the cDNA or gDNA that made up the material.

The age range of participants was about 18 to 90 years, with residence in about 25 US areas. Cohort placement rested on clinical history that participants reported themselves. All recovered Cohort 3 donors got two negative PCRs, got clearance, or saw symptom resolution. V lost 5 bases and J 6 bases, leaving 12 bases between the germline ends. CDR1 and CDR2 from the germline V gene are SGHVS and FQNEAQ. The CDR3 totals 13 residues. Sequenced by immunoSEQ multiplex PCR; TCRdb stores in-frame clones only, minus some. Here the sample spans 360,000 or so clones, around 92% being singletons. The receptor was isolated from a woman aged 25 to 45 who had recovered from COVID-19. Sequencing was performed on PBMCs or T cells enriched from blood (not recorded which). The V and J genes are TRBV7-8 and TRBJ2-3; TRBD2 is a possible D gene (5 bases). The CDR3 nucleotides read TGTGCCAGCAGCCTAAAGAGAGGGGATACGCAGTATTTT. This gives the protein CASSLKRGDTQYF.